Presented here are 13 T cell receptor beta chains from one specimen sequenced in a study of CXCR3-negative and CXCR3-positive naive CD8 T cells. Study-level points and caveats: CXCR3-positive naive cells had TRB CDR3s that were more hydrophobic than CXCR3-negative naive cells had.

The method, 5' RACE with UMI labels, was used to prepare the TRB cDNA libraries. One entry per CDR3 protein, without DNA, is what TCRdb gives after re-calling the 5' RACE reads. This sample contains about 150,000 distinct CDR3 sequences. For these receptors, no antigen is known. The sequencing sample was made of naive CXCR3+ CD8+ T cells from blood. The subset: CD45RO-CCR7+CD27+CD95- naive CD8+ T cells expressing CXCR3 (TNR3+). These receptors were collected from a human donor in good health. Some clones in this sample may be carry-over from other donors' samples.

The genes are TRBV7-9 and TRBJ2-1; TCRdb's D gene call, TRBD2, goes unchecked for lack of DNA. The CDR3 is made up of 14 amino acids. From germline, CDR1 is SEHNR and CDR2 FQNEAQ (reference sequence). CDR3 sequence reads: CASSNTLAYNEQFF. The full variable domain, its missing parts supplied by reference TRBV7-9 and TRBJ2-1, is DTGVSQNPRHKITKRGQNVTFRCDPISEHNRLYWYRQTLGQGPEFLTYFQNEAQLEKSRLLSDRFSAERPKGSFSTLEIQRTEQGDSAMYLCASSNTLAYNEQFFGPGTRLTVL.

This chain links TRBV12-3 or TRBV12-4 with TRBJ1-6; TCRdb's D call, TRBD1, is unchecked because there is no DNA. The length of the CDR3 is 11 residues. This CDR3 is CASSFRDRLHF.

The chain uses TRBV29-1 and TRBJ1-3. From germline, CDR1 is SQVTM and CDR2 ANQGSEA. The CDR3 totals 13 residues. CDR3 in amino acids: CSVGKSSGNTIYF.

The chain combines TRBV27 with TRBJ2-3; with no DNA, the TCRdb D assignment of TRBD1 cannot be verified. Germline V gene sequence: CDR1 MNHEY, CDR2 SMNVEV (reference sequence). The CDR3 has 15 residues. CDR3 sequence reads: CASRRAGTGSDTQYF.

The chain carries TRBV29-1 and TRBJ2-7; TCRdb's D gene call, TRBD1, goes unchecked for lack of DNA. The CDR3 extends over 16 amino acids. Germline CDR1 SQVTM, CDR2 ANQGSEA. CDR3: CSVVWDPEGEAGEQYF.

This chain connects TRBV7-3 to TRBJ2-7; the D gene TCRdb calls, TRBD1, cannot be checked with no DNA. The CDR3 sequence is 15 residues long. Germline V gene lookup returns CDR1 SGHTA and CDR2 FQGTGA. The CDR3 loop reads CASSLTGTGSVEQYF.

J is TRBJ1-2 and V is TRBV4-3. The CDR3 consists of 16 residues. Germline V gene lookup returns CDR1 LGHNA and CDR2 YSLEER. The CDR3 here is CASSQDFRQVLYGYTF.

The chain joins TRBV10-3 to TRBJ1-2; the D call from TCRdb, TRBD1, cannot be confirmed without DNA. This CDR3 spans 16 amino acids. In germline, CDR1 is ENHRY, CDR2 SYGVKD. The CDR3 protein is CAISITGTPTNYGYTF.

The chain's CDR3 is CASSQVWYEQYF. The chain carries TRBV14 and TRBJ2-7. The CDR3 totals 12 residues. Germline loops: CDR1 SGHDN, CDR2 FVKESK.

The CDR3 loop is CASSYAWSGNTGELFF. This chain uses TRBV6-6 with TRBJ2-2. In germline, CDR1 is MNHNY, CDR2 SVGAGI (reference sequence). CDR3 length: 16 amino acids.

The rearrangement joins TRBV7-6 to TRBJ2-1; TCRdb reports TRBD1, a call that lacks DNA to check it against. Germline CDR1 reads SGHVS; CDR2 reads FNYEAQ. The CDR3 spans 13 residues. CDR3 region: CASSSPRSNEQFF.

The chain is built from TRBV10-2 and TRBJ2-7; lacking DNA, the TRBD2 call made by TCRdb goes unchecked. CDR3 length: 16 residues. CDR1 and CDR2 (germline): WSHSY, SAAADI. CDR3 region: CASLDPAGDPADEQYF.

The chain joins TRBV6-6 to TRBJ2-7. The germline V gene has CDR1 MNHNY and CDR2 SVGAGI (reference sequence). This CDR3 is built from 12 residues. The CDR3 loop is CASSYAGYEQYF.